The rows below give T cell receptor beta chains drawn from one sample of a study of T-cell reconstitution after alpha-beta-depleted transplantation in children. One entry per CDR3 protein, called by TCRdb with MiXCR from the PCR reads. The sample contains approximately 430,000 distinct CDR3 sequences, 15% to 20% of which appear only once. The input for sequencing was PBMCs, mostly from graft donor cells, taken 360 days after TCRalphabeta/CD19-depleted stem cell transplant. These receptor sequences come from a boy younger than two who had a stem cell transplant for Wiskott-Aldrich syndrome, so the T cells may come from the graft donor. Both conserved end residues are part of each CDR3. A D gene is named only where the DNA matches it firmly. The size field is filled for only some rows; it gives once, few, many or a size class.

d_gene,j_gene,v_gene,abundance,CDR3aa,CDR3nt
-,TRBJ2-1,TRBV5-4,few,CASSLGSNNEQFF,TGTGCCAGCAGCTTGGGGTCTAACAATGAGCAGTTCTTC
-,TRBJ2-7,TRBV18,-,CASSPLAPGEQYF,TGTGCCAGCTCACCTTTAGCCCCCGGGGAGCAGTACTTC
-,TRBJ2-3,TRBV20-1,-,CSAPESSTDTQYF,TGCAGTGCCCCAGAATCTAGCACAGATACGCAGTATTTT
-,TRBJ2-1,TRBV20-1,-,CSARGIYHEQFF,TGCAGTGCTAGAGGTATTTACCATGAGCAGTTCTTC
TRBD2,TRBJ2-7,TRBV3-1,-,CASSQEIGTITYEQYF,TGTGCCAGCAGCCAGGAGATAGGGACTATTACCTACGAGCAGTACTTC
TRBD2,TRBJ2-1,TRBV11-2,-,CASSPGTKTGLAGFYNEQFF,TGTGCCAGCAGCCCAGGAACGAAGACGGGACTAGCGGGATTCTACAATGAGCAGTTCTTC
TRBD1,TRBJ2-5,TRBV27,few,CASSRTKGPGGETQYF,TGTGCCAGCAGCCGAACAAAGGGCCCAGGGGGCGAGACCCAGTACTTC
-,TRBJ1-6,TRBV2,-,CASSDRAGPPHSPLHF,TGTGCCAGCAGTGATCGAGCGGGACCCCCTCATTCACCCCTCCACTTT
TRBD2,TRBJ2-3,TRBV5-1,few,CASSLGLAAPTDTQYF,TGCGCCAGCAGCTTGGGGCTAGCGGCTCCCACAGATACGCAGTATTTT
-,TRBJ1-4,TRBV2,-,CAISFRDINEKLFF,TGTGCCATCAGTTTTCGAGACATTAATGAAAAACTGTTTTTT
-,TRBJ2-3,TRBV28,few,CASSFQPPRTDTQYF,TGTGCCAGCAGTTTTCAGCCCCCCCGCACAGATACGCAGTATTTT
-,TRBJ1-4,TRBV2,few,CASSEDRFNEKLFF,TGTGCCAGCAGCGAGGACCGTTTTAATGAAAAACTGTTTTTT
-,TRBJ2-5,TRBV11-2,-,CASSFPGGSGETQYF,TGTGCCAGCAGTTTCCCAGGTGGTTCGGGAGAGACCCAGTACTTC
-,TRBJ2-3,TRBV7-2,-,CASSLALGGGTQYF,TGTGCCAGCAGCTTAGCACTAGGTGGAGGTACGCAGTATTTT
-,TRBJ2-1,TRBV7-2,few,CASSPWGRRGTDEQFF,TGTGCCAGCAGCCCCTGGGGGCGGAGAGGGACGGATGAGCAGTTCTTC
-,TRBJ1-1,TRBV4-2,-,CASSQFSGGVNTEAFF,TGTGCCAGCAGCCAGTTTTCCGGGGGTGTGAACACTGAAGCTTTCTTT
-,TRBJ1-2,TRBV6-1,-,CASNGYGYTF,TGTGCCAGCAACGGCTATGGCTACACCTTC
-,TRBJ2-1,TRBV5-1,many,CASSLADSSYNEQFF,TGTGCCAGCAGTTTAGCTGATAGCTCCTACAATGAGCAGTTCTTC
TRBD1,TRBJ2-5,TRBV6-5,-,CASSYSQATGDQETQYF,TGTGCCAGCAGTTACTCCCAGGCGACAGGGGACCAAGAGACCCAGTACTTC
TRBD2,TRBJ2-5,TRBV3-1,-,CASSRGLAGTQETQYF,TGTGCCAGCAGCCGTGGACTAGCGGGGACGCAAGAGACCCAGTACTTC
TRBD1,TRBJ2-1,TRBV25-1,-,CASSDRQGGYNEQFF,TGTGCCAGCAGTGATAGACAGGGGGGCTACAATGAGCAGTTCTTC
TRBD1,TRBJ2-1,TRBV6-1,few,CASSAATGTGYFF,TGTGCCAGCAGTGCGGCAACCGGGACAGGGTATTTCTTC
-,TRBJ2-5,TRBV12-3/TRBV12-4,-,CASSLPKFQETQYF,TGTGCCAGCAGTTTGCCGAAATTCCAAGAGACCCAGTACTTC
TRBD1,TRBJ2-1,TRBV6-6,-,CASGMTGKNEQFF,TGTGCCAGCGGGATGACAGGGAAAAATGAGCAGTTCTTC
-,TRBJ1-2,TRBV6-5,few,CASRLRSAVANYGYTF,TGTGCCAGCAGGTTGAGATCAGCAGTTGCTAACTATGGCTACACCTTC
TRBD2,TRBJ2-5,TRBV4-1,-,CASSQLPPGLARETQYF,TGCGCCAGCAGCCAATTACCCCCGGGACTAGCGAGAGAGACCCAGTACTTC
-,TRBJ2-3,TRBV7-2,-,CASRLGDTQYF,TGTGCCAGCCGCTTGGGGGATACGCAGTATTTT
-,TRBJ2-7,TRBV25-1,-,CASSEAGPPGDEQYF,TGTGCCAGCAGTGAAGCTGGTCCGCCGGGGGACGAGCAGTACTTC
TRBD2,TRBJ2-7,TRBV20-1,few,CSARDSGDPYEQYF,TGCAGTGCTAGAGACAGCGGGGACCCCTACGAGCAGTACTTC
-,TRBJ1-6,TRBV4-1,-,CASSQPQGVYNSPLHF,TGCGCCAGCAGCCAACCACAGGGTGTGTATAATTCACCCCTCCACTTT
-,TRBJ2-6,TRBV6-1,few,CASSLRVSGANVLTF,TGTGCCAGCAGTCTCAGGGTCTCTGGGGCCAACGTCCTGACTTTC
-,TRBJ2-7,TRBV5-1,few,CASSLSGAGEHF,TGCGCCAGCAGCTTGTCAGGGGCCGGGGAACACTTC
-,TRBJ2-3,TRBV10-3,-,CAISESLGNTDTQYF,TGTGCCATCAGTGAGTCGCTGGGGAACACAGATACGCAGTATTTT
TRBD2,TRBJ2-1,TRBV4-3,few,CASSHGTSGRDEQFF,TGCGCCAGCAGCCACGGGACTAGCGGGCGCGATGAGCAGTTCTTC
TRBD2,TRBJ2-3,TRBV20-1,few,CSARGTSPRTDTQYF,TGCAGTGCTAGAGGGACTAGCCCCCGAACAGATACGCAGTATTTT
-,TRBJ2-6,TRBV7-9,-,CASSLQKANVLTF,TGTGCCAGCAGCTTACAGAAAGCCAACGTCCTGACTTTC
-,TRBJ1-2,TRBV6-1,few,CASMQSGGAYGYTF,TGTGCCAGCATGCAAAGCGGGGGGGCGTATGGCTACACCTTC
-,TRBJ1-1,TRBV29-1,-,CSVDGNDKAEAFF,TGCAGCGTTGACGGGAATGATAAAGCTGAAGCTTTCTTT
TRBD2,TRBJ2-1,TRBV15,-,CATSEPGLAYNEQFF,TGTGCCACCAGCGAACCGGGACTAGCCTACAATGAGCAGTTCTTC
-,TRBJ2-7,TRBV15,-,CATSRGGQGTNEQYF,TGTGCCACCAGCAGAGGGGGACAAGGCACCAACGAGCAGTACTTC
-,TRBJ1-1,TRBV24-1,few,CATRANDRSRAEAFF,TGTGCCACCAGAGCGAACGACAGGAGTCGGGCTGAAGCTTTCTTT
TRBD2,TRBJ2-3,TRBV12-3/TRBV12-4,-,CASRRTSGRKSDTQYF,TGTGCCAGCAGAAGGACTAGCGGGAGGAAGTCAGATACGCAGTATTTT
-,TRBJ2-4,TRBV6-5,once,CASSYGVGDTKNIQYF,TGTGCCAGCAGTTACGGGGTGGGGGACACGAAAAACATTCAGTACTTC
TRBD2,TRBJ2-3,TRBV20-1,few,CSARQVLAGGVDTQYF,TGCAGTGCTAGACAAGTACTAGCGGGGGGGGTAGATACGCAGTATTTT
TRBD2,TRBJ2-5,TRBV7-6,-,CASSLDRTSGGAEETQYF,TGTGCCAGCAGCTTAGACCGGACTAGCGGGGGGGCCGAAGAGACCCAGTACTTC
TRBD2,TRBJ2-3,TRBV6-5,few,CASSYAYGGARDTQYF,TGTGCCAGCAGTTACGCATACGGGGGGGCGAGAGATACGCAGTATTTT
TRBD2,TRBJ2-1,TRBV28,-,CASRRLAGGPKHNEQFF,TGTGCCAGCAGGAGACTAGCGGGGGGGCCGAAACACAATGAGCAGTTCTTC
TRBD2,TRBJ2-3,TRBV3-1,few,CASRPGTRISDTQYF,TGTGCCAGCAGACCCGGGACTAGAATAAGTGATACGCAGTATTTT
-,TRBJ1-5,TRBV20-1,few,CSARTRGKNQPQHF,TGCAGTGCTAGAACCAGGGGAAAAAATCAGCCCCAGCATTTT
-,TRBJ2-3,TRBV25-1,-,CASSEFKGPSTDTQYF,TGTGCCAGCAGTGAATTTAAGGGTCCTAGCACAGATACGCAGTATTTT
-,TRBJ2-2,TRBV5-1,few,CASSIESARSGELFF,TGCGCCAGCAGCATCGAGAGCGCGAGGTCCGGGGAGCTGTTTTTT
TRBD1,TRBJ1-1,TRBV12-3/TRBV12-4,-,CASSPRTGPPTEAFF,TGTGCCAGCAGTCCCCGGACAGGGCCTCCCACTGAAGCTTTCTTT
-,TRBJ2-7,TRBV20-1,few,CSARDGPDEQYF,TGCAGTGCTAGAGATGGTCCGGACGAGCAGTACTTC
-,TRBJ2-5,TRBV2,few,CASSPLGGWKETQYF,TGTGCCAGCAGCCCTCTGGGAGGCTGGAAAGAGACCCAGTACTTC
TRBD2,TRBJ2-1,TRBV13,few,CASSYVSSGGPHNEQFF,TGTGCCAGCAGCTATGTCTCTAGCGGGGGGCCACACAATGAGCAGTTCTTC
-,TRBJ2-4,TRBV5-1,-,CASSLGWEGNIQYF,TGCGCCAGCAGCTTGGGATGGGAAGGGAACATTCAGTACTTC
TRBD2,TRBJ2-2,TRBV12-3/TRBV12-4,many,CASSAGLAGLNTGELFF,TGTGCCAGCAGTGCGGGACTAGCGGGGTTGAACACCGGGGAGCTGTTTTTT
-,TRBJ2-5,TRBV12-3/TRBV12-4,few,CASSSGRMTETQYF,TGTGCCAGCAGTTCCGGCCGCATGACGGAGACCCAGTACTTC
-,TRBJ1-1,TRBV20-1,few,CSAPEPGGMNTEAFF,TGCAGTGCTCCTGAACCGGGGGGGATGAACACTGAAGCTTTCTTT
-,TRBJ2-7,TRBV24-1,-,CATSDRGEQYF,TGTGCCACCAGTGATCGGGGGGAGCAGTACTTC